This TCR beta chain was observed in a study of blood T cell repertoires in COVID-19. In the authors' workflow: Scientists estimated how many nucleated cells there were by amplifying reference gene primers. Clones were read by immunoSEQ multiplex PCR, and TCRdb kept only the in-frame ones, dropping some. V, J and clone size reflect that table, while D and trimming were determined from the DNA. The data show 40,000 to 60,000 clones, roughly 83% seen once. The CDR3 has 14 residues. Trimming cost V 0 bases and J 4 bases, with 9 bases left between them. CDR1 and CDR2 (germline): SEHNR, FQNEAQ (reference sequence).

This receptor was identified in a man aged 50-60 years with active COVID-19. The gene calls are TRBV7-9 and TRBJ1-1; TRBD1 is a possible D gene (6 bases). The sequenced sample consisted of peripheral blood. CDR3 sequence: CASSLAGGPTEAFF. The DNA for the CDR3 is TGTGCCAGCAGCTTAGCGGGGGGGCCCACTGAAGCTTTCTTT.